The 5 T cell receptor beta chains listed next were all sequenced from one sample in a study of cytomegalovirus exposure and HLA in healthy donors. Sequencing was performed with immunoSEQ multiplex PCR; in TCRdb, only in-frame clones are kept and a portion is missing. The sample includes almost 200,000 clones, around 80% seen only once; the top ten take around 1.3%. The source material was PBMCs. The source is a woman younger than 45 in good health and CMV-seronegative.

A single count supports this clone. The rearrangement uses TRBV9 and TRBJ2-7; 11 bases agree with TRBD2. V was clipped by 3 bases and J by 0 bases; unmatched bases: 8. Per the germline V gene, CDR1 is SGDLS and CDR2 is YYNGEE. The CDR3 length is 17 residues. In nucleotides, the CDR3 is TGTGCCAGCAGCGCCGGCGAGACTAGCGGGGACTCCTACGAGCAGTACTTC. Translating it yields CASSAGETSGDSYEQYF. The full variable domain, its missing parts supplied by reference TRBV9 and TRBJ2-7, is DSGVTQTPKHLITATGQRVTLRCSPRSGDLSVYWYQQSLDQGLQFLIQYYNGEERAKGNILERFSAQQFPDLHSELNLSSLELGDSALYFCASSAGETSGDSYEQYFGPGTRLTVT.

The rearrangement joins TRBV5-1 to TRBJ1-1; no clear D gene. V was pared by 4 bases and J by 3 bases, with 16 bases between. Per germline, CDR1 SGHRS and CDR2 YFSETQ. CDR3 size: 15 residues. The DNA of the CDR3 is TGCGCCAGCAGCCCCTCGGACTTGTGGGACACTGAAGCTTTCTTT. Protein: CASSPSDLWDTEAFF.

J is TRBJ2-1 and V is TRBV11-3; maybe TRBD1 (5 bases). V was shortened by 0 bases and J by 7 bases, with 7 bases between the two germline ends. Germline V lookup: CDR1 SGHNT, CDR2 YENEEA. The CDR3 has 13 amino acids. The CDR3 loop is CASSLDSGNEQFF. Written as DNA, the CDR3 is TGTGCCAGCAGCTTAGATTCAGGGAATGAGCAGTTCTTC.

The rearrangement joins TRBV25-1 to TRBJ2-2; a possible D gene is TRBD1 (6 bases). Per the germline V gene, CDR1 is MGHDK and CDR2 is SYGVNS. V was pared by 5 bases and J by 1 base, with 14 bases between. The CDR3 is made up of 16 amino acids. The CDR3 DNA sequence: TGTGCCAGCAGTCCACAGGGAAGGGGGAACACCGGGGAGCTGTTTTTT. Protein product: CASSPQGRGNTGELFF.

The chain uses TRBV2 and TRBJ2-5; TRBD2 aligns across 8 bases. Germline V lookup: CDR1 SNHLY, CDR2 FYNNEI. V dropped 9 bases and J dropped 5; count of bases not matched to a gene: 8. CDR3 size: 13 residues. The CDR3 is CASERERRETQYF. In DNA form, the CDR3 reads TGTGCCAGTGAGCGGGAGAGGAGGGAGACCCAGTACTTC.